Below, one TCR beta chain is given with its context. Its antigen remains undetermined. Base qualities are not provided; no much larger clone lies one nucleotide away. Trimmed from V: 0 bases; trimmed from J: 4 bases; junction bases lacking a gene match: 3. For CDR1 and CDR2, the germline V gene lists ENHRY and SYGVKD. The CDR3 measures 15 amino acids from cysteine to phenylalanine. CDR3 DNA is the only sequence kept; it has 45 bases, read in frame from the first base. In Seattle, one collaborating source enrolled patients while the infection was active and tracked those patients longitudinally over the course of disease. Each collaborating institution followed its own protocols to collect whole blood in K2EDTA tubes. For TCRbeta analysis, collaborators shipped samples in one of three forms: frozen whole blood, isolated PBMCs, or DNA extracted from either of those sample types. The data originate from a study of blood T cell repertoires in COVID-19 (dated by TCRdb to about 2020). Looking at the study overall: Collaborator samples came from the United States, Italy and Spain and covered acute and convalescent phases of COVID-19. The prospective study material was composed of cDNA or gDNA derived from T cells, B-cell-depleted T cells, or PBMCs. The dataset comprised deeply sampled blood TCRbeta repertoires from subjects exposed to, actively infected with, or recovered from COVID-19. A freely available public database, intended as a resource for researchers studying the immune response to SARS-CoV-2, is where the repertoires were released. Samples were obtained from the ongoing ImmuneRACE study (first 160 participants) and from roughly 1,300 subjects provided by 6 global collaborators. Nearly every sample came with metadata listing a de-identified subject ID, COVID-19 status, age in years and sex. Where HLA class I and class II types were available, the types were taken from metadata supplied by the sample provider, not from assay-based typing. What the work shows at the level of the full study, not this receptor alone: The quantity of clinical and demographic metadata differed by source and by participant and was supplied without curation.

The immunoSEQ Assay, a bias-controlled multiplex PCR, was used to amplify TCRbeta CDR3 regions from genomic DNA. In the authors' own workflow: The number of nucleated cells in each sample was estimated from the amplification of reference gene primers within the assay. To quantify the absolute abundance of each unique TCRbeta CDR3 rearrangement, sequence reads were collapsed and filtered. Productive Simpson clonality was computed per sample as the square root of Simpson's diversity index over productive rearrangements. The immuneACCESS repertoire file appears here via TCRdb, limited to in-frame rearrangements. These files lack a portion of the clones; in checked studies, under half of the deficit traces to unresolved V genes, and the cause of the others is not known. For V, J and clone size, that table is used; D and trimming come from the DNA. The sample table records some 500,000 clones; approximately 91% of these occur just once. The ten largest clones add up to 7.8% of the sample.

In this chain, TRBV10-3 is recombined with TRBJ1-5, with 7 middle bases fitting TRBD1. The receptor was isolated from a woman aged 50 to 60 with COVID-19, enrolled during active disease. Material for sequencing was peripheral blood. The DNA sequence reads TGTGCCATCAGTGAGTCGGACAGGCTAAATCAGCCCCAGCATTTT. The resulting protein is CAISESDRLNQPQHF.